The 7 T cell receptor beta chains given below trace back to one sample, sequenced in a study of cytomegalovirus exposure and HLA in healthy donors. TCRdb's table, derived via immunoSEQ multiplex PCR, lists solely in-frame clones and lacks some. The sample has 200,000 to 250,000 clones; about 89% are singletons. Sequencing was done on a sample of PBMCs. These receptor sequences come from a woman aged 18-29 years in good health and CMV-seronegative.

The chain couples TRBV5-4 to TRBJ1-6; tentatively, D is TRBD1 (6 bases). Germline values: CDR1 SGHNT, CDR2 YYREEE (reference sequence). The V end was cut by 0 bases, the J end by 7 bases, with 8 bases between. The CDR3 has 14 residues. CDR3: CASSLAGENSPLHF. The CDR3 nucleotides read TGTGCCAGCAGCTTGGCAGGGGAGAATTCACCCCTCCACTTT.

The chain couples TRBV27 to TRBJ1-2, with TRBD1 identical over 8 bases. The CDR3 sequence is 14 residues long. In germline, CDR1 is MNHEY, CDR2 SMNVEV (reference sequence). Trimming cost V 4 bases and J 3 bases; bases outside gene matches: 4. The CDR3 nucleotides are TGTGCCAGCAGTTCCCGGACAGGGCACTATGGCTACACCTTC. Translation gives CASSSRTGHYGYTF.

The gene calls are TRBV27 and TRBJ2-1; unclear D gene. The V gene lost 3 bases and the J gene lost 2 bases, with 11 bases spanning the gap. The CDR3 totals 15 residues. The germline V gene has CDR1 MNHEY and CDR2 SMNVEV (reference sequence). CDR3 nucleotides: TGTGCCAGCAGTTTTTTACCTGAGGCCTACAATGAGCAGTTCTTC. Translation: CASSFLPEAYNEQFF.

The CDR3 spells CAGGQGLNSPLHF. The CDR3 bases are TGTGCCGGGGGACAGGGTCTTAATTCACCCCTCCACTTT. The gene calls are TRBV19 and TRBJ1-6, with 9 bases that match TRBD1. V lost 11 bases, J lost 6 bases, and 5 bases stayed unmatched. This CDR3 contains 13 residues. CDR1 and CDR2 (germline): LNHDA, SQIVND (reference sequence).

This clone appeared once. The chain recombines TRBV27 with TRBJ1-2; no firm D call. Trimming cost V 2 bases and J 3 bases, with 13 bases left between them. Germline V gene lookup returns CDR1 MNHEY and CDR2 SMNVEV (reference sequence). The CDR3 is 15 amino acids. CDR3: CASSLRFSGYYGYTF. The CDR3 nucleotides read TGTGCCAGCAGTTTACGCTTCTCAGGATACTATGGCTACACCTTC.

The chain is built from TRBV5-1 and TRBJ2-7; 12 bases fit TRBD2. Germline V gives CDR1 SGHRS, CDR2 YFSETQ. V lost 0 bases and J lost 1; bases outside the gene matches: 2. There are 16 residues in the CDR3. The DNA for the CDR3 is TGCGCCAGCAGCTTGGGACTAGCGGGAGATTCCTACGAGCAGTACTTC. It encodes CASSLGLAGDSYEQYF.

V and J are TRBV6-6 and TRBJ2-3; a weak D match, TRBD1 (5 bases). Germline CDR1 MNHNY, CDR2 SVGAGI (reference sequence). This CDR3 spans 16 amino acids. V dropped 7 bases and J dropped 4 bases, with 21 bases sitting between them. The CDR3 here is CASTQLGRLTSDTQYF. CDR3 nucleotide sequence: TGTGCCAGCACCCAGTTGGGGCGGCTAACTTCAGATACGCAGTATTTT.